The 9 T cell receptor beta chains below come from one sample, sequenced in a study of shared clonotypes between healthy human individuals. Here immunoSEQ multiplex PCR was the method, and the copy in TCRdb shows in-frame clones only, minus some. The sample lists more than 450,000 clones, 75% to 85% seen once, with under 15% in the top ten. The sample taken for sequencing was PBMCs. The origin of the receptors is a woman in her forties in good health. Some clones in this sample may be carry-over from other donors' samples.

The table lists this clone with a few counts. This chain uses TRBV10-3 with TRBJ1-2; no clear D. The V and J ends lost 0 bases and 5 bases respectively, with 10 bases between them. The CDR3 spans 14 residues. CDR1 is ENHRY, CDR2 SYGVKD, per germline. In DNA, the CDR3 is TGTGCCATCAGTGAGTCAAGATTCGGGTATGGCTACACCTTC. Protein: CAISESRFGYGYTF.

This sequence joins TRBV19 and TRBJ1-1, with 8 bases matching TRBD1. The CDR3 runs 16 residues. From germline, CDR1 is LNHDA and CDR2 SQIVND (reference sequence). J was trimmed by 3 bases and V by 7 bases; bases with no gene match: 13. The CDR3 is CASTSGRGQGDTEAFF. The CDR3 DNA reads TGTGCCAGTACCTCGGGAAGAGGACAGGGAGACACTGAAGCTTTCTTT.

The chain employs TRBV6-6 and TRBJ2-7; D not resolved. This CDR3 is 12 amino acids long. Germline V gene lookup returns CDR1 MNHNY and CDR2 SVGAGI (reference sequence). The V and J ends lost 6 bases and 4 bases respectively, with 10 bases between them. CDR3 sequence reads: CASRGWVYEQYF. The CDR3 nucleotides read TGTGCCAGCAGGGGTTGGGTGTACGAGCAGTACTTC.

The V and J genes are TRBV28 and TRBJ2-5; TRBD2 matches at 7 bases. This CDR3 has 13 residues. Unmatched junction bases numbered 3, after V lost 3 bases and J lost 5 bases. Germline values: CDR1 MDHEN, CDR2 SYDVKM. The DNA of the CDR3 is TGTGCCAGCAGTTTCCCGGGAGGCGAGACCCAGTACTTC. Translation gives CASSFPGGETQYF. Complete variable domain (other parts from reference TRBV28 and TRBJ2-5): DVKVTQSSRYLVKRTGEKVFLECVQDMDHENMFWYRQDPGLGLRLIYFSYDVKMKEKGDIPEGYSVSREKKERFSLILESASTNQTSMYLCASSFPGGETQYFGPGTRLLVL.

The V call is TRBV7-2, the J call TRBJ1-4; perhaps TRBD1 as D (5 bases). CDR1 SGHTA and CDR2 FQGNSA come from the germline V gene. V was pared by 5 bases and J by 5 bases, with 12 bases between. CDR3 size: 14 residues. CDR3 residues: CASSPGTENEKLFF. Here the CDR3 DNA reads TGTGCCAGCAGCCCCGGGACGGAAAATGAAAAACTGTTTTTT.

The chain has TRBV19 and TRBJ1-2, with 8 bases aligning to TRBD1. Germline CDR1 and CDR2: LNHDA and SQIVND (reference sequence). With V trimmed by 3 bases and J by 10 bases, 10 bases remained unmatched. This CDR3 contains 14 residues. CDR3 sequence reads: CASSISGTGEVYTF. CDR3 in DNA: TGTGCCAGTAGTATCTCGGGGACAGGAGAGGTCTACACCTTC.

The chain couples TRBV5-2 to TRBJ2-6; the table's D call TRBD2 went unverified against the DNA. TRBV5-2 constitutes a pseudogene. The CDR3 extends over 17 amino acids. CDR3 region: CASNVEKYTKSGNVLTF. DNA for the CDR3: TGTGCCAGCAACGTCGAAAAGTACACAAAGTCGGGCAACGTCCTGACTTTC.

The rearrangement links TRBV19 to TRBJ2-7; 7 nucleotides align to TRBD1. Germline loops: CDR1 LNHDA, CDR2 SQIVND (reference sequence). There are 13 residues in the CDR3. V trimming: 4 bases; J trimming: 2 bases; junction bases outside the gene matches: 2. The DNA of the CDR3 is TGTGCCAGTAGTACGACAGGGACCTACGAGCAGTACTTC. It yields the protein CASSTTGTYEQYF. Based on the CDR3 plus reference TRBV19 and TRBJ2-7, the full variable domain is DGGITQSPKYLFRKEGQNVTLSCEQNLNHDAMYWYRQDPGQGLRLIYYSQIVNDFQKGDIAEGYSVSREKKESFPLTVTSAQKNPTAFYLCASSTTGTYEQYFGPGTRLTVT.

The J gene is TRBJ2-1, the V gene TRBV6-1, with D perhaps given as TRBD1 or TRBD2 (5 bases each). The CDR3 consists of 14 residues. The V end was cut by 6 bases, the J end by 5 bases, with 14 bases between. Germline loops: CDR1 MNHNS, CDR2 SASEGT. In nucleotides, the CDR3 is TGTGCCAGCAGCTCAGGGAGAACGGACAATGAGCAGTTCTTC. It encodes CASSSGRTDNEQFF.